A single sample is the source of the 3 T cell receptor beta chains below, sequenced in a study of cytomegalovirus exposure and HLA in healthy donors. TCRdb keeps only in-frame clones here, not all; method: immunoSEQ multiplex PCR. The sample contains 190,000 or so clones, 65% to 85% of which appear only once. The source material was PBMCs. Receptors originate from a young woman in good health and CMV-seropositive.

This rearrangement joins TRBV6-6 to TRBJ2-2, with 10 bases that match TRBD2. Germline-derived CDR1 and CDR2 are MNHNY and SVGAGI (reference sequence). The V segment lost 5 bases and the J segment 7 bases; nucleotides outside the gene matches: 7. The CDR3 covers 15 residues. CDR3 amino acids: CASSKASGGVGELFF. The CDR3 nucleotides are TGTGCCAGCAGTAAAGCTAGCGGGGGCGTCGGGGAGCTGTTTTTT.

This chain links TRBV5-1 with TRBJ1-4; no firm D call. This CDR3 has 13 amino acids. In germline, CDR1 is SGHRS, CDR2 YFSETQ. Trimming cost V 3 bases and J 8 bases, with 11 bases left between them. The CDR3 loop is CASSYRDGEKLFF. As DNA, the CDR3 is TGCGCCAGCAGCTACCGGGATGGGGAAAAACTGTTTTTT.

V usage is TRBV29-1 and J usage is TRBJ2-1; possible D gene TRBD2, 6 bases. The CDR3 has 15 residues. Germline CDR1 reads SQVTM; CDR2 reads ANQGSEA. Between the trimmed V and J ends, which lost 1 base and 10 bases, there was a span of 20 bases. CDR3 protein: CSVEGDLTRIWEQFF. DNA for the CDR3: TGCAGCGTTGAAGGTGACTTGACTAGGATTTGGGAGCAGTTCTTC.